The present TCR beta chain was sequenced within a study of shared clonotypes between healthy human individuals (TCRdb year 2020). In the study overall: A few men and two women, aged 18 to 49 years, made up the cohort. For each donor, CD4 naive and CD4 memory were each run on three plates, CD8 naive on two plates, and CD8 memory on one plate. To estimate repertoire size and how much clonotype sharing occurs between individuals, the study deeply sequenced the blood TCR repertoires of about 5 healthy adults. To increase sequencing depth and limit assay-specific biases, TCR repertoire library preparation and sequencing were carried out by different laboratories using diverse techniques. Between about 0.85 and 9.5 billion PBMCs per donor were obtained by leukapheresis. Here is what the overall study found, with its caveats: Because the study included a small number of donors, the genetic and exposure-history diversity represented was limited. Only blood was sampled, and tissue TCR repertoires likely differ from those in blood. Estimated clonotype richness was generally larger for naive than for memory subsets. Incomplete sequencing was indicated by rarefaction of sorted-subset datasets, despite the large sequencing depth. Compared with non-shared clonotypes, clonotypes shared by all four sorted-subset donors had higher generation probabilities. Pairwise subsampling indicated that sequencing depth was expected to affect the degree of clonotype sharing among donors. Around 5% of naive CD4, 3.5% of naive CD8, about 2.4% of memory CD4, and more than 0.35% of memory CD8 clonotypes were shared across four donors.

The donors were healthy, HIV-negative adults who had no recently reported acute infections or vaccinations. All donors were Caucasian adults living in Nashville, Tennessee, USA. CD4+ T cells were enriched through magnetic negative selection, after which naive cells were positively selected on CD45RA and the remaining negative fraction served as the memory subset. Blood was obtained by leukapheresis, after which PBMCs were separated by Ficoll-Histopaque density gradient centrifugation and cryopreserved in liquid nitrogen vapor phase. Analytical flow cytometry was used to check the purity and quantity of every magnetically sorted T cell population. Genomic DNA was isolated from each sorted fraction and quantified by UV absorbance on a Nanodrop 2000c. TCR CDR3 regions were amplified from genomic DNA by multiplex PCR using the deep immunoSEQ assay. Genomic DNA extracted from each cell subset was distributed evenly over all wells of several immunoSEQ 96-well plates, and each plate served as one replicate. Each replicate PCR for sorted subsets received roughly 200 ng genomic DNA, equal to around 32,000 T cell genomes. Purified libraries were measured with a Qubit 3.0 fluorometer, size-checked on a Bioanalyzer 2100, and measured again with the KAPA Library Quantification kit. Each immunoSEQ 96-well plate was sequenced on its own single-read 150-cycle Illumina NextSeq 550 flow cell. Concerning the study's data processing: Because the immunoSEQ output included only junctional sequences and no quality scores, the filtering could not be the same as the filtering used for full-length reads. Sequences were annotated with PyIR, a Python wrapper for IgBLAST v1.9, and V/J genes and CDR3 were assigned using IMGT germline references. Reads with weak V/J assignments (E-value above 1e-6), missing CDR3, stop codons, out-of-frame junctions, or ambiguous translated residues were removed. V3J clonotypes were defined as sequences sharing the same inferred V gene, J gene, and CDR3 amino acid sequence. The percentage overlap between two repertoires was calculated by dividing the number of shared unique clonotypes by the size of the smaller repertoire. RTK rarefaction, the Chao1 estimator, and Recon v2.1 estimates of unobserved clonotypes were used to assess repertoire richness. For all TCRbeta clonotypes obtained by the gDNA method from several donors, generation probabilities were computed with OLGA. In TCRdb, the immuneACCESS table is reduced to in-frame sequences with V and J assigned. These tables do not hold every clone; where another copy was compared, an unresolved V gene accounts for under half, and the others remain unexplained. The DNA gave D and trimming, while V, J and clone size come from that table. The sample table records approximately 330,000 clones; around 70% of these occur just once. The ten largest clones represent over 9.5% of the sample.

A remark on this clone: Its antigen is still unknown. The input lacks base qualities; no much larger clone sits a single base away.

Sequences were obtained from memory CD4+ T cells sorted from blood. Interpreted using the paper, the cell subset or site label stands for: CD45RA-negative fraction. This sequence was found in a man in his thirties or forties in good health.

The CDR3 has the sequence CASSLLNHAGELFF. The nucleotide sequence is given as TGTGCCAGCAGCCTACTAAACCATGCCGGGGAACTGTTTTTT. This sequence uses TRBV14 and TRBJ1-4; no D gene call is confident. From its cysteine to its phenylalanine, the CDR3 spans 14 amino acids. CDR3 DNA is the only sequence kept; it has 42 bases, read in frame from the first base. V lost 4 bases and J lost 12 bases; the stretch between them is 18 bases long. Reading the germline V gene gives CDR1 SGHDN and CDR2 FVKESK. Full variable domain (CDR3 extended with the reference TRBV14 and TRBJ1-4 proteins): EAGVTQFPSHSVIEKGQTVTLRCDPISGHDNLYWYRRVMGKEIKFLLHFVKESKQDESGMPNNRFLAERTGGTYSTLKVQPAELEDSGVYFCASSLLNHAGELFFGSGTQLSVL.